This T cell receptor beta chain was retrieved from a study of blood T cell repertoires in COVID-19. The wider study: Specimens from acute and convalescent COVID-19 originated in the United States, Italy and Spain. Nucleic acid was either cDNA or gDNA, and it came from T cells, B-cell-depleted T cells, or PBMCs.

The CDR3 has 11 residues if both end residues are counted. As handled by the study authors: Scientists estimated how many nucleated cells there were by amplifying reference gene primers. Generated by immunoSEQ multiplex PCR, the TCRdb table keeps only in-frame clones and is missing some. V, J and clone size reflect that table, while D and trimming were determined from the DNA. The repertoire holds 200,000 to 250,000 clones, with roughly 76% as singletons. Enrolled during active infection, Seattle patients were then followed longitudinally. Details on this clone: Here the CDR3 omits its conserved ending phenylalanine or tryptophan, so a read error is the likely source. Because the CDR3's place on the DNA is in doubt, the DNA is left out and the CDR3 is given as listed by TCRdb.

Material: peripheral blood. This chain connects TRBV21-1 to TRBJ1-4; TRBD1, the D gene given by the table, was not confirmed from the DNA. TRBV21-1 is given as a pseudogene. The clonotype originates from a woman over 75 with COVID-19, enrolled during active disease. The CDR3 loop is CDLGQPIFPRD.